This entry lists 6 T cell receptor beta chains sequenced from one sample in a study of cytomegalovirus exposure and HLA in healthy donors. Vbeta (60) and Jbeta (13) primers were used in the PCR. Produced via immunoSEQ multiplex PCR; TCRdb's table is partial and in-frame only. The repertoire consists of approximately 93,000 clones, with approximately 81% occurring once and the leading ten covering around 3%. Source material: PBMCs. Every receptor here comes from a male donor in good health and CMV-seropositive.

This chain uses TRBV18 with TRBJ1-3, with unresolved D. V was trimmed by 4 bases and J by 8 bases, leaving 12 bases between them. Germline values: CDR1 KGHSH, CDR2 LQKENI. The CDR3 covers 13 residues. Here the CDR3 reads CASSLLSEDTIYF. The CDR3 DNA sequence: TGTGCCAGCTCACTCCTATCAGAGGACACCATATATTTT.

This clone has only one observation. The CDR3 region has the DNA TGTGCCAGTAGGCAAACTAGCGGCCAAGAGACCCAGTACTTC. Encoded protein: CASRQTSGQETQYF. The chain uses TRBV19 and TRBJ2-5, with 8 positions matching TRBD2. Germline CDR1 LNHDA, CDR2 SQIVND (reference sequence). V was pared by 6 bases and J by 1 base, with 4 bases of the junction left unmatched. The CDR3 totals 14 residues.

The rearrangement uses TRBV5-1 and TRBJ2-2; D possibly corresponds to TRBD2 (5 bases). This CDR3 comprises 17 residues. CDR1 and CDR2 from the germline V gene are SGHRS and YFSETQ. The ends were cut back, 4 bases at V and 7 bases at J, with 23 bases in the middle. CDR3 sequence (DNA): TGCGCCAGCAGCCCCTCCGCAGGTTCTCCCAGCGGCGGGGAGCTGTTTTTT. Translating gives CASSPSAGSPSGGELFF.

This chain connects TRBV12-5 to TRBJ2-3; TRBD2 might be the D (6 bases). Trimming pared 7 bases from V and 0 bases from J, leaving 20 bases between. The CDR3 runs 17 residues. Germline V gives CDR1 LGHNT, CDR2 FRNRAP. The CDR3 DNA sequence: TGTGCTAGTGCCTCCCCAAAGGAGGGTCCTAGCACAGATACGCAGTATTTT. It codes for CASASPKEGPSTDTQYF.

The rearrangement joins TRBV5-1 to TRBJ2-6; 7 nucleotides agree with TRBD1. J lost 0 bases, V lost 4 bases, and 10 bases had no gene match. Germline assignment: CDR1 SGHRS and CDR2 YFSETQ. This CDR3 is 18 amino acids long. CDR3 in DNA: TGCGCCAGCAGCAGCCCGGACAGGACCGACTCTGGGGCCAACGTCCTGACTTTC. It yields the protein CASSSPDRTDSGANVLTF.

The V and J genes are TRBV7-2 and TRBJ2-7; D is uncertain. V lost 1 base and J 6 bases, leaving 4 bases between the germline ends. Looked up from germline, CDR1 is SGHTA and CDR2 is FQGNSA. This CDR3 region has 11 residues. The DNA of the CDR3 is TGTGCCAGCAGCTTAGGGCCCGAGCAGTACTTC. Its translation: CASSLGPEQYF.